The 4 T cell receptor beta chains given below trace back to one sample, sequenced in a study of identical twins. Each CDR3 protein gets one entry after TCRdb re-called the 5' RACE reads with MiXCR. The profile shows 640,000 or so distinct CDR3 sequences, roughly 6.2% of them singletons. The sequenced sample was naive T cells sorted from blood. Source of these receptors: a man younger than 35 in good health.

This clonotype was recorded a few times. The genes are TRBV7-9 and TRBJ2-1; 9 bases align to TRBD2. Germline trimming cut 3 bases from V and 0 bases from J; bases unmatched to any gene: 6. CDR3 size: 17 residues. CDR1 is SEHNR and CDR2 is FQNEAQ in the germline V gene (reference sequence). As DNA, the CDR3 is TGTGCCAGCAGCTTTCCCTCGCGGGAGGGCTCCTACAATGAGCAGTTCTTC. Translation: CASSFPSREGSYNEQFF.

Ten or more counts support this clonotype. This chain uses TRBV13 with TRBJ2-1, with no clear D. Germline V gene sequence: CDR1 PRHDT, CDR2 FYEKMQ (reference sequence). The CDR3 has 13 residues. Trimming pared 6 bases from V and 7 bases from J, leaving 13 bases between. The CDR3 bases are TGTGCCAGCAGAACTGGGTCCGTAAATGAGCAGTTCTTC. This sequence encodes CASRTGSVNEQFF.

This clonotype was detected many times. The chain couples TRBV5-1 to TRBJ2-3; D is unresolved. From germline, CDR1 is SGHRS and CDR2 YFSETQ. Trimming cost V 0 bases and J 4 bases, with 9 bases left between them. CDR3 length: 14 residues. The CDR3: CASSLATASDTQYF. For the CDR3, the DNA is TGCGCCAGCAGCTTGGCCACAGCGTCAGATACGCAGTATTTT.

The V gene is TRBV30, the J gene TRBJ2-7, with a weak D call TRBD2 (6 bases). The CDR3 loop spans 14 amino acids. The V end lost 5 bases, the J end lost 2 bases, and 16 bases lay between the germline ends. Germline V gene sequence: CDR1 GTSNPN, CDR2 SVGIG (reference sequence). CDR3 sequence (DNA): TGTGCCTGGGACGGTGCGGGGTATGCCTACGAGCAGTACTTC. Translating gives CAWDGAGYAYEQYF.